Presented here are 10 T cell receptor beta chains from one specimen sequenced in a study of T cell repertoires in cytomegalovirus infection. Each CDR3 protein gets one entry after TCRdb re-called the reads with MiXCR. This sample has about 500,000 distinct CDR3 sequences, with 30% to 35% found just once. These receptors are not linked to any known antigen. Specimen: cultured PBMCs, collected from culture after CMV antigen stimulation. The receptors were gathered from a human donor in good health (CMV status not recorded). Some clones in this sample may be carry-over from other donors' samples.

This clonotype came up a few times. This rearrangement joins TRBV6-6 to TRBJ1-1; D is perhaps TRBD1 (5 bases). CDR1 MNHNY and CDR2 SVGAGI come from the germline V gene (reference sequence). The CDR3 runs 15 residues. Between the trimmed V and J ends, which lost 4 bases and 3 bases, there was a span of 15 bases. The CDR3 region is CASSSPGPVDTEAFF. CDR3 coding DNA: TGTGCCAGCAGTTCTCCGGGACCTGTTGACACTGAAGCTTTCTTT.

CDR3 loop: CASSHCHGAFF. The CDR3 region has the DNA TGCGCCAGCAGTCATTGCCACGGGGCTTTCTTT. J is TRBJ1-1 and V is TRBV23-1; D not certain. TRBV23-1 is flagged as an ORF with uncertain function. The CDR3 is 11 amino acids. Trimming cost V 3 bases and J 11 bases, with 10 bases left between them.

The chain couples TRBV12-3 or TRBV12-4 to TRBJ1-2; TRBD1 aligns across 9 bases. This CDR3 has 13 amino acids. J lost 5 bases, V lost 6 bases, and 4 bases had no gene match. The CDR3 sequence is CASRGTGIYGYTF. The DNA for the CDR3 is TGTGCCAGCAGGGGGACAGGGATTTATGGCTACACCTTC.

This clonotype was picked up a small number of times. The chain combines TRBV7-9 with TRBJ1-4; D might be TRBD1 (5 bases). The V end lost 5 bases, the J end lost 0 bases, and 13 bases lay between the germline ends. Germline CDR1 and CDR2: SEHNR and FQNEAQ (reference sequence). This CDR3 region has 16 residues. The CDR3 DNA is TGTGCCAGCAGCACAGGAATGGAAGCAACTAATGAAAAACTGTTTTTT. It yields the protein CASSTGMEATNEKLFF. Variable domain in full (rest from reference TRBV7-9 and TRBJ1-4): DTGVSQNPRHKITKRGQNVTFRCDPISEHNRLYWYRQTLGQGPEFLTYFQNEAQLEKSRLLSDRFSAERPKGSFSTLEIQRTEQGDSAMYLCASSTGMEATNEKLFFGSGTQLSVL.

The chain carries TRBV4-1 and TRBJ2-7; 8 bases agree with TRBD2. The CDR3 length is 17 residues. V lost 0 bases and J lost 1; bases outside the gene matches: 8. Per germline, CDR1 MGHRA and CDR2 YSYEKL. The CDR3 sequence: CASSQETPAGASYEQYV. The CDR3, as DNA: TGCGCCAGCAGCCAAGAAACGCCAGCGGGAGCATCCTACGAGCAGTACGTC.

With respect to this clonotype: This may arise from a read error, as a much more abundant clone is one base away. V usage is TRBV12-3 or TRBV12-4 and J usage is TRBJ2-1, with 11 bases lining up with TRBD2. V lost 6 bases and J lost 4; bases outside the gene matches: 5. CDR3 length: 15 residues. The CDR3 loop is CASRPGTSGYNEQFF. The DNA for the CDR3 is TGTGCCAGCAGGCCCGGGACTAGCGGTTACAATGAGCAGTTCTTC.

This clonotype was seen a few times. This chain joins TRBV7-9 and TRBJ2-3, with no clear D. CDR3 length: 12 residues. Germline assignment: CDR1 SEHNR and CDR2 FQNEAQ (reference sequence). V lost 3 bases to trimming and J lost 7 bases, with 8 bases between them. The CDR3 loop is CASSLRQNTQYF. The CDR3 region has the DNA TGTGCCAGCAGCTTGAGGCAGAATACGCAGTATTTT.

The sample holds a few counts of this clonotype. This chain links TRBV5-1 with TRBJ2-1; tentatively, D is TRBD2 (6 bases). Germline V CDR1 and CDR2: SGHRS, YFSETQ. The CDR3 is made up of 14 amino acids. The germline V and J ends were trimmed by 0 bases and 10 bases, with 14 bases remaining between them. The CDR3 reads CASSLAPGGEEQFF. The CDR3 nucleotides are TGCGCCAGCAGCTTGGCTCCCGGGGGAGAAGAGCAGTTCTTC.

The chain recombines TRBV7-6 with TRBJ2-2; tentatively, D is TRBD1 (5 bases). Germline V gene data show CDR1 as SGHVS and CDR2 as FNYEAQ. CDR3 size: 15 residues. Trimming pared 7 bases from V and 2 bases from J, leaving 14 bases between. CDR3 loop: CASTPEQGNTGELFF. CDR3 DNA sequence: TGTGCCAGCACCCCTGAGCAGGGCAACACCGGGGAGCTGTTTTTT.

This chain uses TRBV7-6 with TRBJ2-3; possibly TRBD2 for D (6 bases). V was cut by 5 bases and J by 0 bases, with 12 bases left in between. Germline-derived CDR1 and CDR2 are SGHVS and FNYEAQ. This CDR3 has 15 residues. CDR3 bases: TGTGCCAGCAGCCCAGTAGCGGCGAGCACAGATACGCAGTATTTT. This encodes CASSPVAASTDTQYF. Filled out from reference TRBV7-6 and TRBJ2-3, the complete variable domain reads GAGVSQSPRYKVTKRGQDVALRCDPISGHVSLYWYRQALGQGPEFLTYFNYEAQQDKSGLPNDRFSAERPEGSISTLTIQRTEQRDSAMYRCASSPVAASTDTQYFGPGTRLTVL.